Below, 22 T cell receptor beta chains from the same sample are listed, as sequenced in a study of tumour-infiltrating T cells in Burkitt lymphoma (dated by TCRdb to the early 2020s). Libraries came from the immunoSEQ multiplex PCR assay. In its TCRdb copy, this immuneACCESS table keeps in-frame sequences only and misses some clones. Where compared with another copy, unresolved V genes explain less than half of these, and the others have no known cause. Here the sample has about 700 clones; 95% to 96% occur a single time. The top ten clones comprise 2.4% of the sample. What was sequenced was tumor tissue. These receptors came from a human donor with Burkitt lymphoma.

J is TRBJ2-3 and V is TRBV5-1; D may match TRBD1 or TRBD2 (6 bases each). The germline V gene has CDR1 SGHRS and CDR2 YFSETQ. V was cut by 5 bases and J by 5 bases, with 18 bases left in between. The CDR3 loop spans 15 amino acids. The CDR3 DNA reads as TGCGCCAGCAGTAGAAAGAGGGGGGCCGGAGATACGCAGTATTTT. Protein: CASSRKRGAGDTQYF.

V is TRBV5-1 and J is TRBJ1-1, with TRBD1 matching 9 bases. V shed 4 bases, J shed 4 bases, and the junction held 5 bases outside the gene matches. The CDR3 extends over 14 amino acids. Germline lookup yields CDR1 SGHRS and CDR2 YFSETQ. CDR3 region: CASSRTGGGTEAFF. The CDR3 region has the DNA TGCGCCAGCAGCCGAACAGGGGGCGGCACTGAAGCTTTCTTT.

The V and J genes are TRBV27 and TRBJ2-1; 16 bases match TRBD2. Unmatched junction bases numbered 6, after V lost 5 bases and J lost 8 bases. The germline V gene encodes CDR1 MNHEY and CDR2 SMNVEV (reference sequence). This CDR3 comprises 16 residues. The CDR3 DNA follows: TGTGCCAGCAGTCAGGGACTAGCGGGAGGGCCGTATGAGCAGTTCTTC. Its protein product is CASSQGLAGGPYEQFF.

The chain uses TRBV7-8 and TRBJ1-4; D unclear. Germline-derived CDR1 and CDR2 are SGHVS and FQNEAQ. The CDR3 spans 14 residues. V gave up 5 bases and J gave up 5 bases, with 12 bases separating them. The CDR3 region has the DNA TGTGCCAGCAGCCGCGGCTGGAGAAATGAAAAACTGTTTTTT. The encoded protein is CASSRGWRNEKLFF.

The J gene is TRBJ1-4, the V gene TRBV30, with TRBD1 as a possible D gene (5 bases). The V gene lost 8 bases and the J gene lost 0 bases, with 16 bases spanning the gap. CDR3 length: 15 residues. CDR1 and CDR2 from the germline V gene are GTSNPN and SVGIG (reference sequence). The CDR3 protein is CAAPKRQPTNEKLFF. The CDR3, as DNA: TGTGCCGCACCAAAGAGACAGCCAACTAATGAAAAACTGTTTTTT.

This clone has just one count. CDR3 nucleotides: TGTGCCAGCAGCGAGTGGGACAGGGGATCACCCCTCCACTTT. Residues: CASSEWDRGSPLHF. The chain uses TRBV9 and TRBJ1-6; 10 nucleotides align to TRBD1. CDR1 SGDLS and CDR2 YYNGEE come from the germline V gene. The CDR3 covers 14 residues. V shed 3 bases and J 10 bases; nucleotides not matched to a gene: 4.

This clone was seen a handful of times. This rearrangement joins TRBV29-1 to TRBJ2-5; no reliable D call. Germline values: CDR1 SQVTM, CDR2 ANQGSEA. Trimming cost V 3 bases and J 2 bases, with 7 bases left between them. This CDR3 region has 12 residues. DNA of the CDR3: TGCAGCGTTGATATGATGCAAGAGACCCAGTACTTC. Its translation: CSVDMMQETQYF.

The chain uses TRBV29-1 and TRBJ2-2; the D gene is possibly TRBD2 (6 bases). The germline gives CDR1 SQVTM, CDR2 ANQGSEA. The CDR3 is 15 amino acids. V was cut by 7 bases and J by 1 base, with 16 bases left in between. The CDR3: CSARVAALNTGELFF. The CDR3 coding sequence is TGCAGCGCCCGAGTAGCGGCATTGAACACCGGGGAGCTGTTTTTT.

The genes are TRBV9 and TRBJ1-3; D ambiguous. Looked up from germline, CDR1 is SGDLS and CDR2 is YYNGEE. The CDR3 length is 14 residues. Trimming shortened V by 2 bases and J by 3 bases, and 9 bases separated the two germline ends. CDR3 residues: CASSVVDHGNTIYF. The DNA for the CDR3 is TGTGCCAGCAGCGTCGTCGACCATGGAAACACCATATATTTT.

The chain is built from TRBV30 and TRBJ2-7; 8 bases agree with TRBD2. The V gene end was trimmed by 4 bases and the J gene end by 1 base; junction bases not matched to a gene: 6. The CDR3 spans 14 residues. The germline gives CDR1 GTSNPN, CDR2 SVGIG (reference sequence). The CDR3 DNA reads TGTGCCTGGAACCCGGGGGGGGGATCCTACGAGCAGTACTTC. This gives the protein CAWNPGGGSYEQYF. The whole variable domain, remainder taken from reference TRBV30 and TRBJ2-7, is SQTIHQWPATLVQPVGSPLSLECTVEGTSNPNLYWYRQAAGRGLQLLFYSVGIGQISSEVPQNLSASRPQDRQFILSSKKLLLSDSGFYLCAWNPGGGSYEQYFGPGTRLTVT.

V usage is TRBV28 and J usage is TRBJ1-2, with 7 bases aligning to TRBD1. The CDR3 totals 19 residues. J was trimmed by 2 bases and V by 2 bases; bases with no gene match: 17. The germline CDR1 and CDR2 sequences are MDHEN and SYDVKM. The chain's CDR3 is CASSLGVDRDEGENYGYTF. CDR3 coding DNA: TGTGCCAGCAGTTTAGGGGTCGACAGGGATGAGGGAGAGAACTATGGCTACACCTTC.

The chain combines TRBV15 with TRBJ2-3; TRBD2 aligns across 14 bases. The V gene's germline CDR1 is LNHNV and CDR2 YYDKDF (reference sequence). Germline trimming cut 4 bases from V and 8 bases from J; bases unmatched to any gene: 8. The CDR3 length is 16 residues. This CDR3 reads CATSKGLAGGEGTQYF. The CDR3 DNA reads TGTGCCACCAGCAAAGGACTAGCGGGGGGCGAGGGTACGCAGTATTTT.

This chain links TRBV7-6 with TRBJ2-5; TRBD1 matches 9 bases. The germline V gene has CDR1 SGHVS and CDR2 FNYEAQ. Trimming cost V 4 bases and J 4 bases; bases outside gene matches: 7. This CDR3 region has 15 residues. DNA for the CDR3: TGTGCCAGCAGCTCCGGGACAGGGAGGGGAGAGACCCAGTACTTC. It translates to CASSSGTGRGETQYF.

V and J are TRBV6-5 and TRBJ2-2; D gene uncertain. V was pared by 4 bases and J by 9 bases, with 12 bases between. Looked up from germline, CDR1 is MNHEY and CDR2 is SVGAGI. CDR3 length: 13 amino acids. CDR3 sequence: CASSSLRGRELFF. CDR3 DNA: TGTGCCAGCAGTTCCTTGCGTGGCCGGGAGCTGTTTTTT.

This chain joins TRBV6-5 and TRBJ2-7; 11 bases match TRBD1. This CDR3 spans 15 amino acids. J was trimmed by 5 bases and V by 2 bases; bases with no gene match: 5. Germline V gene sequence: CDR1 MNHEY, CDR2 SVGAGI. CDR3 protein: CASSYGTGGEDEQYV. The CDR3 nucleotides are TGTGCCAGCAGTTACGGGACAGGGGGTGAGGACGAGCAGTACGTC.

This CDR3 reads CASSPRALRAYEQYF. CDR3 DNA: TGTGCCAGCAGTCCTCGGGCCTTAAGGGCCTACGAGCAGTACTTC. The V gene is TRBV6-5, the J gene TRBJ2-7; D remains unclear. V was cut by 5 bases and J by 2 bases, with 16 bases left in between. The CDR3 is made up of 15 amino acids. Germline-derived CDR1 and CDR2 are MNHEY and SVGAGI.

The chain employs TRBV12-5 and TRBJ2-3; D may be TRBD1 (6 bases). The germline V and J ends were trimmed by 7 bases and 6 bases, with 17 bases remaining between them. This CDR3 is built from 14 residues. The V gene's germline CDR1 is LGHNT and CDR2 FRNRAP. This CDR3 reads CASAPAWGRDTQYF. For the CDR3, the DNA is TGTGCTAGTGCCCCCGCGTGGGGGCGGGATACGCAGTATTTT.

The gene calls are TRBV19 and TRBJ2-5, with TRBD2 matching 13 bases. CDR3 length: 16 amino acids. After removal of 5 bases from V and 3 bases from J, the junction contained 6 bases not matched to a gene. CDR1 is LNHDA and CDR2 is SQIVND in the germline V gene (reference sequence). The CDR3 DNA reads TGTGCCAGTAGTCCATGGACTAGCGGGAGTGAAGAGACCCAGTACTTC. Translation: CASSPWTSGSEETQYF.

This chain links TRBV9 with TRBJ1-1; no definite D call. The germline V gene encodes CDR1 SGDLS and CDR2 YYNGEE. The CDR3 length is 14 residues. The V end lost 0 bases, the J end lost 7 bases, and 13 bases lay between the germline ends. The CDR3 DNA is TGTGCCAGCAGCGTAGGGTTGGGAGAGGGTGAAGCTTTCTTT. Translating gives CASSVGLGEGEAFF.

The gene calls are TRBV11-2 and TRBJ2-7, with D possibly being TRBD2 (5 bases). V dropped 5 bases and J dropped 2 bases, with 13 bases sitting between them. Germline V CDR1 and CDR2: SGHAT, FQNNGV. The CDR3 has 14 residues. CDR3 residues: CASSGGPGTYEQYV. For the CDR3, the DNA is TGTGCCAGCAGCGGTGGCCCGGGAACCTACGAGCAGTACGTC.

V usage is TRBV30 and J usage is TRBJ2-3; D gene unclear. The germline CDR1 and CDR2 sequences are GTSNPN and SVGIG (reference sequence). This CDR3 contains 14 residues. V was shortened by 5 bases and J by 2 bases, with 14 bases between the two germline ends. The CDR3 nucleotides read TGTGCCTGGGACCCGGGTAGGTCCACAGATACGCAGTATTTT. It specifies CAWDPGRSTDTQYF. The full variable domain, its missing parts supplied by reference TRBV30 and TRBJ2-3, is SQTIHQWPATLVQPVGSPLSLECTVEGTSNPNLYWYRQAAGRGLQLLFYSVGIGQISSEVPQNLSASRPQDRQFILSSKKLLLSDSGFYLCAWDPGRSTDTQYFGPGTRLTVL.

The CDR3 is CASSRQGRNTEAFF. The CDR3 bases are TGCGCCAGCAGCCGTCAGGGGCGGAACACTGAAGCTTTCTTT. The V call is TRBV4-3, the J call TRBJ1-1; perhaps TRBD1 as D (6 bases). CDR1 is LGHNA, CDR2 YSLEER, per germline. The CDR3 is 14 amino acids. The V and J ends lost 4 bases and 1 base respectively, with 10 bases between them.